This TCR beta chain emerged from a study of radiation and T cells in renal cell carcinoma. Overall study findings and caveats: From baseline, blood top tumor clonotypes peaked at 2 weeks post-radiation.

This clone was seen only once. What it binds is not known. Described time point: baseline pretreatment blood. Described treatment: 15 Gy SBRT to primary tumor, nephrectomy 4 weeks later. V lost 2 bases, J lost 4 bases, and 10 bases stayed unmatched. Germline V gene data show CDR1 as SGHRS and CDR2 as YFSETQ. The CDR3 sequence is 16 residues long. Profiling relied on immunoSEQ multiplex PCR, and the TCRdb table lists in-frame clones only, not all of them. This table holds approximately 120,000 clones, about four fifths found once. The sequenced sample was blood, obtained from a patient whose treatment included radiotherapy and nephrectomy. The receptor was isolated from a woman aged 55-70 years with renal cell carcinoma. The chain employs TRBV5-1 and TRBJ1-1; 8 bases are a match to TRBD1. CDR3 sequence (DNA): TGCGCCAGCAGCTTCACCGGGACAGGAAGTAGCACTGAAGCTTTCTTT. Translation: CASSFTGTGSSTEAFF.